The 6 T cell receptor beta chains listed next were all sequenced from one sample in a study of T cell responses to AZD1222 COVID-19 vaccine (dated by TCRdb to the early 2020s). The time point label here, explained by the study, means: baseline before first vaccination. The library was prepared using the immunoSEQ multiplex PCR assay. Drawn from immuneACCESS, this table holds only the in-frame rearrangements with V and J called that TCRdb kept. Clones are partly lost; checked studies trace under half to an unresolved V gene and leave the rest unexplained. The sample records 150,000 to 200,000 clones, roughly nine tenths of which are singletons. The ten largest make up about 6.9% of the sample. The sample was peripheral blood, taken on day 0 of AZD1222 vaccination. All receptors come from an adult in good health.

The chain links TRBV7-2 to TRBJ2-7; D possibly corresponds to TRBD1 (7 bases). Germline lookup yields CDR1 SGHTA and CDR2 FQGNSA. Trimming took off 4 bases at V and 4 bases at J, with 17 bases between the two ends. This CDR3 is built from 15 residues. Written as DNA, the CDR3 is TGTGCCAGCAGCTCCCAGGGGGGAAGAGGGTACGAGCAGTACGTC. It codes for CASSSQGGRGYEQYV.

The rearrangement uses TRBV29-1 and TRBJ1-4; no firm D call. Germline values: CDR1 SQVTM, CDR2 ANQGSEA. The V end lost 4 bases, the J end lost 4 bases, and 10 bases lay between the germline ends. The CDR3 is 13 amino acids. The CDR3 DNA sequence: TGCAGCGTTGCTCAGGCTATTAATGAAAAACTGTTTTTT. Residues: CSVAQAINEKLFF. The entire variable domain, with the rest obtained from reference TRBV29-1 and TRBJ1-4, is as follows: SAVISQKPSRDICQRGTSLTIQCQVDSQVTMMFWYRQQPGQSLTLIATANQGSEATYESGFVIDKFPISRPNLTFSTLTVSNMSPEDSSIYLCSVAQAINEKLFFGSGTQLSVL.

The chain couples TRBV4-3 to TRBJ1-4, with unresolved D. Germline V gives CDR1 LGHNA, CDR2 YSLEER. V was shortened by 3 bases and J by 0 bases, with 11 bases between the two germline ends. There are 16 residues in the CDR3. The CDR3 DNA reads as TGCGCCAGCAGCCAGCCTACAGACCCAACTAATGAAAAACTGTTTTTT. It encodes CASSQPTDPTNEKLFF.

The V and J genes are TRBV5-1 and TRBJ1-2; perhaps TRBD1 as D (6 bases). V shed 0 bases and J shed 8 bases, with 11 bases lying between them. This CDR3 has 13 residues. Germline CDR1 and CDR2: SGHRS and YFSETQ. The chain's CDR3 is CASSLASGEGYTF. The CDR3 nucleotides read TGCGCCAGCAGCTTGGCCTCAGGGGAAGGCTACACCTTC.

The chain uses TRBV30 and TRBJ2-7; 7 bases fit TRBD2. V lost 3 bases, J lost 1 base, and 6 bases stayed unmatched. The CDR3 sequence is 14 residues long. CDR1 and CDR2 (germline): GTSNPN, SVGIG (reference sequence). This CDR3 is CAWSKGTNSYEQYF. In DNA, the CDR3 is TGTGCCTGGAGCAAAGGGACTAATTCCTACGAGCAGTACTTC.

The chain has TRBV28 and TRBJ1-6; D may be TRBD1 (5 bases). Per germline, CDR1 MDHEN and CDR2 SYDVKM. This CDR3 has 16 amino acids. The germline V and J ends were trimmed by 6 bases and 4 bases, with 16 bases remaining between them. The CDR3 nucleotides read TGTGCCAGCAGGATCCCCCCCGGGGCGTATAATTCACCCCTCCACTTT. Amino acids: CASRIPPGAYNSPLHF.